This TCR beta chain derives from a study of CD8 T cells in Susac syndrome. This CDR3 has 14 residues. Germline V gene data show CDR1 as SNHLY and CDR2 as FYNNEI. V shed 10 bases and J shed 4 bases, with 18 bases lying between them. Reverse transcription of roughly 0.5 to 1 ug RNA was carried out with random hexamers. TCRdb re-called the immunoSEQ multiplex PCR reads with MiXCR, one entry per CDR3 protein. This repertoire shows about 130,000 distinct CDR3 sequences, over 90% found once; its top ten account for roughly 0.11%. The sample comprised CD4+ T cells from PBMCs. The chain couples TRBV2 to TRBJ2-3, with D perhaps given as TRBD1 or TRBD2 (5 bases each). This TCR came from a human donor in good health. CDR3 nucleotide sequence: TGTGCCATCCCGATGAGGGGTCGGTCAGATACGCAGTATTTT. Translation: CAIPMRGRSDTQYF.